This TCR beta chain was observed in a study of identical twins. The CDR3 contains 11 residues. The germline CDR1 and CDR2 sequences are DFQATT and SNEGSKA (reference sequence). Trimming stripped 5 bases from V and 4 bases from J, with 8 bases between. TCRdb independently ran MiXCR on the 5' RACE reads; one entry per CDR3 protein. The sample shows some 730,000 distinct CDR3 sequences, 15% to 20% of them seen only once. Study-wide results and caveats: Shared out-of-frame alpha sequences (those common to twins) showed excess low generation probability.

As concerns this clonotype: Its antigen is as yet unknown.

These data were also filed under a second study, of T cells expressing NK-cell markers. From that study: For several experiments, T cell sorting was restricted to the alpha-beta TCR population by means of an anti-gamma-delta TCR antibody.

The rearrangement joins TRBV20-1 to TRBJ1-1; D is unclear. The material sequenced was PBMCs. This clonotype originated in a young woman in good health. The CDR3 is CSARGLTEAFF. The CDR3 bases are TGCAGTGCTCGCGGTCTCACTGAAGCTTTCTTT.